Included here is one T cell receptor (beta chain) sequence, with context. Trimming shortened V by 5 bases and J by 8 bases, and 14 bases separated the two germline ends. The CDR3 spans 13 residues. CDR1 is SEHNR, CDR2 FQNEAQ, per germline (reference sequence). This sample is drawn from a study of response to subunit inactivated influenza vaccine. TCRdb re-derived calls from the RT-PCR reads in MiXCR, one entry per CDR3 protein. The table includes roughly 700,000 distinct CDR3 sequences, about 15% detected once. The sequence came from a middle-aged man who received an inactivated influenza vaccine. The sequencing used PBMCs from blood, collected roughly 15 days before vaccination. The rearrangement joins TRBV7-9 to TRBJ2-3; D is undetermined. The CDR3 coding sequence is TGTGCCAGCAGCCCTTCGGCGTCTAGTACGCAGTATTTT. Translating it yields CASSPSASSTQYF. The full variable domain, with the rest looked up from reference TRBV7-9 and TRBJ2-3, is DTGVSQNPRHKITKRGQNVTFRCDPISEHNRLYWYRQTLGQGPEFLTYFQNEAQLEKSRLLSDRFSAERPKGSFSTLEIQRTEQGDSAMYLCASSPSASSTQYFGPGTRLTVL.